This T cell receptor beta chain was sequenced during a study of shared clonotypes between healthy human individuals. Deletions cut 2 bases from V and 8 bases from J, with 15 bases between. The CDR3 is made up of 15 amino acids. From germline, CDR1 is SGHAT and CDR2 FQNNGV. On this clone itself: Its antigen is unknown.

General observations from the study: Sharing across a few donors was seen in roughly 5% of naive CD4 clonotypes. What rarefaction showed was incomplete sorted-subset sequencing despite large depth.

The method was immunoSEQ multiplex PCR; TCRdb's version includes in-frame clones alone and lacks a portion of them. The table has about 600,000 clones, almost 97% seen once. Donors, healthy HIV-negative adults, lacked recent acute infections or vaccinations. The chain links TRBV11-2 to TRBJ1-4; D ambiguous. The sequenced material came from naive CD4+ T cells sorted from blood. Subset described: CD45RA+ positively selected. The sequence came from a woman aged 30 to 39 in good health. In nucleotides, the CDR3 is TGTGCCAGCAGCTTAAGGAGAGCCAGGACGGAAAAACTGTTTTTT. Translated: CASSLRRARTEKLFF.